The clone carrying this T cell receptor (beta chain) came up once. Its antigen is not identified. This sample was included in a study of OX40 agonist ivuxolimab in advanced cancers. Study-wide background: Ivuxolimab was administered intravenously to patients at 0.01 to 10 mg/kg every 2 weeks. One patient with hepatocellular carcinoma and two with cutaneous melanoma, three in all, had partial responses.

Overall study findings and caveats: Clonal expansion by week 6 occurred in CD4+ and CD8+ blood T cells (at 0.1 to 3.0 mg/kg).

The CDR3 spans 16 residues. Per germline, CDR1 MDHEN and CDR2 SYDVKM. V lost 4 bases to trimming and J lost 2 bases; unmatched junction nucleotides: 9. Sequencing was performed with immunoSEQ multiplex PCR; in TCRdb, only in-frame clones are kept and a portion is missing. Here the sample spans approximately 79,000 clones, about 86% being singletons. V and J are TRBV28 and TRBJ1-1, with 8 bases identical to TRBD1. The sequencing used CD4+ or CD8+ T cells sorted from blood, collected in a trial of the OX40 agonist ivuxolimab. The clonotype originates from an adult with an advanced solid tumor such as melanoma, head and neck, liver or kidney cancer. The CDR3 is CASSWDSTGVNTEAFF. CDR3 DNA: TGTGCCAGCAGTTGGGACTCGACAGGGGTAAACACTGAAGCTTTCTTT.